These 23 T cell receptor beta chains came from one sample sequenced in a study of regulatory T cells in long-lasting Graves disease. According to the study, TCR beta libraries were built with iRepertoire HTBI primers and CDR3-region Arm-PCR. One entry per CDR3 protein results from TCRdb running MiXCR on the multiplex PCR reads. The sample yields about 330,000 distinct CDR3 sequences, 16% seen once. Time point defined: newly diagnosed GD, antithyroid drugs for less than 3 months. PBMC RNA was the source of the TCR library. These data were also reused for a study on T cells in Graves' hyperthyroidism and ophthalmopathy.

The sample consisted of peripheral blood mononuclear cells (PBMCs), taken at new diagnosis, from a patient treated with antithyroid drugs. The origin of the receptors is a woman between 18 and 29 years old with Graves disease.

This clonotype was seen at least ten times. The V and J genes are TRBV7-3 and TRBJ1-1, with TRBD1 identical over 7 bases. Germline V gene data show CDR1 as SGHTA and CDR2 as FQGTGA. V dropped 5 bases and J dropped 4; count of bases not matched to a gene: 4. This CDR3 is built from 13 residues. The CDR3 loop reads CASSETGSTEAFF. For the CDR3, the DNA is TGTGCCAGCAGCGAGACAGGGAGCACTGAAGCTTTCTTT.

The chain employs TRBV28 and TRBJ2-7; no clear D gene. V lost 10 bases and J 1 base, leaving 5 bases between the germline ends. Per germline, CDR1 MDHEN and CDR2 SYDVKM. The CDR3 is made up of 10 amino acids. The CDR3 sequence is CATASYEQYF. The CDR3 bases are TGTGCCACCGCATCCTACGAGCAGTACTTC. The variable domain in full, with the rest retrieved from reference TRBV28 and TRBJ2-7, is DVKVTQSSRYLVKRTGEKVFLECVQDMDHENMFWYRQDPGLGLRLIYFSYDVKMKEKGDIPEGYSVSREKKERFSLILESASTNQTSMYLCATASYEQYFGPGTRLTVT.

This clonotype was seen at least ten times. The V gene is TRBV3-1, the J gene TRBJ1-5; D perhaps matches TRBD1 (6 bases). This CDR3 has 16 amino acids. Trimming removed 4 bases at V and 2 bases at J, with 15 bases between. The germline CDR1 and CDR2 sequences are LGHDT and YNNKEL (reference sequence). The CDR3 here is CASSRGGLGGNQPQHF. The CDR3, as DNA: TGTGCCAGCAGCCGAGGGGGACTCGGGGGCAATCAGCCCCAGCATTTT.

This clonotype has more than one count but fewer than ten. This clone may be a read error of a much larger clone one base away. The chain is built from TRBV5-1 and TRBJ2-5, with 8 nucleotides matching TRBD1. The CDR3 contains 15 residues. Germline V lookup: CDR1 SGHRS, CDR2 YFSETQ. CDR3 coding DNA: TGCGCCAACAGCATATCTGGGACAGGCCTAGAGACCCAGTACTTC. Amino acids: CANSISGTGLETQYF.

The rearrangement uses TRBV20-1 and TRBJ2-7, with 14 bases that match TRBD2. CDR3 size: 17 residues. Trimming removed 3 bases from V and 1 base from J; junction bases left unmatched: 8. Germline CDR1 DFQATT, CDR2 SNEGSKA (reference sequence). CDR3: CSARPGLAGVFSYEQYF. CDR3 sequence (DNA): TGCAGTGCTAGGCCGGGACTAGCGGGAGTTTTTTCCTACGAGCAGTACTTC.

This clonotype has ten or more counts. The CDR3 nucleotides read TGTGCCAGCAGCCGTGGACAGGGCTTCGATCAGCCCCAGCATTTT. It translates to CASSRGQGFDQPQHF. This chain links TRBV6-1 with TRBJ1-5, with 8 positions matching TRBD1. Germline CDR1 reads MNHNS; CDR2 reads SASEGT. This CDR3 is 15 amino acids long. With 6 bases clipped from V and 5 bases from J, the junction kept 9 bases outside the gene matches.

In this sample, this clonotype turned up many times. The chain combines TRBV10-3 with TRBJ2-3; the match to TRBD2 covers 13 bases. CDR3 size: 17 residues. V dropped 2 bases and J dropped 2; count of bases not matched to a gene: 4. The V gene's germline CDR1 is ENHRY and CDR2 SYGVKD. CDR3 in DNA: TGTGCCATCAGTGAGCCGGGACTAGCGGGATACACAGATACGCAGTATTTT. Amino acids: CAISEPGLAGYTDTQYF.

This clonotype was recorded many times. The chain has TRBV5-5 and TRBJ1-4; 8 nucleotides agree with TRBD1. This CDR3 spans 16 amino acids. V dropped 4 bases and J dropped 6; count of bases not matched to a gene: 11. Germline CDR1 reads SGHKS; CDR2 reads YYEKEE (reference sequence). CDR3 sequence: CASSPVVGQGDEKLFF. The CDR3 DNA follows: TGTGCCAGCAGCCCGGTGGTCGGACAGGGAGATGAAAAACTGTTTTTT.

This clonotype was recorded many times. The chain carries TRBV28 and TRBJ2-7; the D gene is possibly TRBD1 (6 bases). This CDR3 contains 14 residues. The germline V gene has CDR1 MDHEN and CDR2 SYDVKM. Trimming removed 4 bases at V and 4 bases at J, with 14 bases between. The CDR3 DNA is TGTGCCAGCAGTTCCGGACAGAAGCCTTACGAGCAGTACTTC. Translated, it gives CASSSGQKPYEQYF.

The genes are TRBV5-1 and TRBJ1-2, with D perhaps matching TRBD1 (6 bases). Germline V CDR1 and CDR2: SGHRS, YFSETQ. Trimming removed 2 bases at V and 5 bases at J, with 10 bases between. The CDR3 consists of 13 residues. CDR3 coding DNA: TGCGCCAGCAGCTTACAGGGCTCTTATGGCTACACCTTC. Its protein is CASSLQGSYGYTF. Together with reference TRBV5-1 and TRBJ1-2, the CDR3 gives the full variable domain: KAGVTQTPRYLIKTRGQQVTLSCSPISGHRSVSWYQQTPGQGLQFLFEYFSETQRNKGNFPGRFSGRQFSNSRSEMNVSTLELGDSALYLCASSLQGSYGYTFGSGTRLTVV.

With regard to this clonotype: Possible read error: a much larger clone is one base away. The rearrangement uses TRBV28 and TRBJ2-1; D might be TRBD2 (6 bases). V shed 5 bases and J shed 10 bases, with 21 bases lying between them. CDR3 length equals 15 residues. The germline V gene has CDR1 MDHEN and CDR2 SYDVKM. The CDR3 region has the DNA TGTGCCAGCAGTCGCGCGGGGCCGAGGGCGGTGGAGCAGTTCTTC. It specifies CASSRAGPRAVEQFF.

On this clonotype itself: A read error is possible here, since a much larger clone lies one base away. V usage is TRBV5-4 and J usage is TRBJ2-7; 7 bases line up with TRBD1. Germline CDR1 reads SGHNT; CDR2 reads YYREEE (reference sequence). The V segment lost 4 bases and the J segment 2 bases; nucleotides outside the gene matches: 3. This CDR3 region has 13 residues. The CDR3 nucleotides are TGTGCCAGCAGCCAAGGGACAGCCTACGAGCAGTACTTC. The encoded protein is CASSQGTAYEQYF.

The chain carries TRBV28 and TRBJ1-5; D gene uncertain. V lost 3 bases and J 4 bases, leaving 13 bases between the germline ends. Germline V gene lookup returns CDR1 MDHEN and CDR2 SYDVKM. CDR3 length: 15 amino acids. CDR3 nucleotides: TGTGCCAGCAGTTTTTCAAGTGTGGGAAATCAGCCCCAGCATTTT. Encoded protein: CASSFSSVGNQPQHF.

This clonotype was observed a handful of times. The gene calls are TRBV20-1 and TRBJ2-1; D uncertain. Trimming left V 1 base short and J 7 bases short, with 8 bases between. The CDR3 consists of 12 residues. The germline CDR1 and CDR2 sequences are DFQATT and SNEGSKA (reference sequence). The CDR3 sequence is CSARVTGNEQFF. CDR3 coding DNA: TGCAGTGCTAGAGTGACGGGTAATGAGCAGTTCTTC.

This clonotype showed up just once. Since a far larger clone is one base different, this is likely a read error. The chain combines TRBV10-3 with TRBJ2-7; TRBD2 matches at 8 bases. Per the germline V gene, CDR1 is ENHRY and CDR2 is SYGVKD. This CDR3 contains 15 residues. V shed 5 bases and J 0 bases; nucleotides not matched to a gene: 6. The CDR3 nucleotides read TGTGCCATCAGTTTCATAAGCGGGAGCTCCTACGAGCAGTACTTC. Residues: CAISFISGSSYEQYF.

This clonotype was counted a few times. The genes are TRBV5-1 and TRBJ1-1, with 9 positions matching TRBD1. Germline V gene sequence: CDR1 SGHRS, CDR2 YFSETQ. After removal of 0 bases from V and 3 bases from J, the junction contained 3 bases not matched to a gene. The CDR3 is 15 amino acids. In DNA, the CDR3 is TGCGCCAGCAGCTTGGGCCGGGACAGGGACACTGAAGCTTTCTTT. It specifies CASSLGRDRDTEAFF.

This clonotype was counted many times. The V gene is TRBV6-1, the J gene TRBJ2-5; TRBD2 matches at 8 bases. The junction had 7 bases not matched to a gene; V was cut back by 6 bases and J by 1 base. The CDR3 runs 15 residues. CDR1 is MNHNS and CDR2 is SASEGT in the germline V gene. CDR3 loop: CASSVSGGPQETQYF. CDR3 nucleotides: TGTGCCAGCAGCGTCAGCGGGGGCCCCCAAGAGACCCAGTACTTC.

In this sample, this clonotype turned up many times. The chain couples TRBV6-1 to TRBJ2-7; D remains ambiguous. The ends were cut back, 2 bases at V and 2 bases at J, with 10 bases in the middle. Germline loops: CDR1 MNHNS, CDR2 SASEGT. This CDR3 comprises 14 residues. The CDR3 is CASSESGRTYEQYF. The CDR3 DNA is TGTGCCAGCAGTGAAAGTGGCAGAACCTACGAGCAGTACTTC.

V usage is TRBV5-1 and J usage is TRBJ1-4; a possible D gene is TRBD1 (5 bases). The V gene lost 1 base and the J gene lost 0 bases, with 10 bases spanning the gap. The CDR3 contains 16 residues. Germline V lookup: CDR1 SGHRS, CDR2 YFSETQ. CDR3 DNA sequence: TGCGCCAGCAGCTTGACAGGTCCTACAACTAATGAAAAACTGTTTTTT. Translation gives CASSLTGPTTNEKLFF.

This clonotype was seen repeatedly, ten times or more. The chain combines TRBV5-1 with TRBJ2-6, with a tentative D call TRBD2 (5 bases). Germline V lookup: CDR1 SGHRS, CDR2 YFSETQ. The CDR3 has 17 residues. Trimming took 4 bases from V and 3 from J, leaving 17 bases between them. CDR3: CASSRALGGIGANVLTF. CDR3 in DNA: TGCGCCAGCAGCCGGGCCTTAGGAGGAATTGGGGCCAACGTCCTGACTTTC.

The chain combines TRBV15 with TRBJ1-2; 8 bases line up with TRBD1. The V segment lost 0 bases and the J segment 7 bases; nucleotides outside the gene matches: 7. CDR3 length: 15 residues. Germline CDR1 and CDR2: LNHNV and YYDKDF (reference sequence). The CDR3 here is CATSRDWQGAGGYTF. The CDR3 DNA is TGTGCCACCAGCAGAGATTGGCAGGGGGCGGGTGGCTACACCTTC.

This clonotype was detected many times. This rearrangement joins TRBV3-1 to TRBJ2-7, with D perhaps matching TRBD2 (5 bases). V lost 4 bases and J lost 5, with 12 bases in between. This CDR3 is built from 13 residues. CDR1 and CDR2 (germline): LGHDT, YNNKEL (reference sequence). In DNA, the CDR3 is TGTGCCAGCAGCCCGGACTCACGGAACGAGCAGTACTTC. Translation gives CASSPDSRNEQYF.

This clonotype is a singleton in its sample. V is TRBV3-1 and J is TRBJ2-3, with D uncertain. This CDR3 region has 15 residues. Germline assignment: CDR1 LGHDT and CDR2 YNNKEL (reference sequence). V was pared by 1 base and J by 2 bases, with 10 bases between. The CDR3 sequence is CASSQGPGFTDTQYF. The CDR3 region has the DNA TGTGCCAGCAGCCAAGGTCCGGGTTTCACAGATACGCAGTATTTT.